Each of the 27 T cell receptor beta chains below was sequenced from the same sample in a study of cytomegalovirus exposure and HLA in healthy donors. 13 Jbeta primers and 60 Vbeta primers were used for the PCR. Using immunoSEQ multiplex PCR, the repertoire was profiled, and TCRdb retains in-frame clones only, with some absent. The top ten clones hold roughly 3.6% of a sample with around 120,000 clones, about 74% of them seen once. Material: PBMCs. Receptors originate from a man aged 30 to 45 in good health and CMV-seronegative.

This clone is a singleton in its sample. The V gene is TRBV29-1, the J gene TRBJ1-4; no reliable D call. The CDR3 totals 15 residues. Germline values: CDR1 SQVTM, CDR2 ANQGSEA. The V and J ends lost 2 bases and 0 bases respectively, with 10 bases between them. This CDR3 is CSVESPHATNEKLFF. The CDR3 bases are TGCAGCGTTGAATCCCCCCATGCAACTAATGAAAAACTGTTTTTT.

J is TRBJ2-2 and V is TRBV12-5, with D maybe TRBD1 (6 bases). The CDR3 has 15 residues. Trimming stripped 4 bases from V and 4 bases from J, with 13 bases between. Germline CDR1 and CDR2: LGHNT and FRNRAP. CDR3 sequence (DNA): TGTGCTAGTGGTTCCTCAGGGGATCCCACCGGGGAGCTGTTTTTT. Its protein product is CASGSSGDPTGELFF.

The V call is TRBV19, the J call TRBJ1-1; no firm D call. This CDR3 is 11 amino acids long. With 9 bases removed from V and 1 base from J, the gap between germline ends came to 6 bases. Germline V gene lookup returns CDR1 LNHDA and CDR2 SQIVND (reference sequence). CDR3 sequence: CASQENTEAFF. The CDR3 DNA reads TGTGCCAGCCAGGAGAACACTGAAGCTTTCTTT.

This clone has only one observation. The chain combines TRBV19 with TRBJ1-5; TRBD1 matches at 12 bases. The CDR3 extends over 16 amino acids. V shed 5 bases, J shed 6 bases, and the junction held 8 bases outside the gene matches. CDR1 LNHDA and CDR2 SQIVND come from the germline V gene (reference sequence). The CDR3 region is CASSAAGTGGLQPQHF. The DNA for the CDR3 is TGTGCCAGTAGTGCCGCCGGGACAGGGGGCCTTCAGCCCCAGCATTTT.

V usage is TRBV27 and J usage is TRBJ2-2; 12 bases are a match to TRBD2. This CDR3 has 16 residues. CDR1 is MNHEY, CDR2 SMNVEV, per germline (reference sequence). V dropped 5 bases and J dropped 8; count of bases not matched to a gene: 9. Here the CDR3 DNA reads TGTGCCAGCAGTCCCAGGACTAGCGGGAAAACGGGGGAGCTGTTTTTT. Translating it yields CASSPRTSGKTGELFF.

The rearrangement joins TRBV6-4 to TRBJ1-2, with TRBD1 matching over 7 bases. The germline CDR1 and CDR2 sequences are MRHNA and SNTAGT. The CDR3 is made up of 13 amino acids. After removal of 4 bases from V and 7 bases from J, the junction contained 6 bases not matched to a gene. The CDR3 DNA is TGTGCCAGCAGTGCCGACAGGGCCCGTGGCTACACCTTC. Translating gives CASSADRARGYTF.

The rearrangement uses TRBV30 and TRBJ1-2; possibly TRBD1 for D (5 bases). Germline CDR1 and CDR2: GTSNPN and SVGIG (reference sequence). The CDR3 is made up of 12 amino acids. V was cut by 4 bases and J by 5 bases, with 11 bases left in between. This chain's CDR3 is CAWNLGGYGYTF. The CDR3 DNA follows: TGTGCCTGGAATCTCGGGGGTTATGGCTACACCTTC.

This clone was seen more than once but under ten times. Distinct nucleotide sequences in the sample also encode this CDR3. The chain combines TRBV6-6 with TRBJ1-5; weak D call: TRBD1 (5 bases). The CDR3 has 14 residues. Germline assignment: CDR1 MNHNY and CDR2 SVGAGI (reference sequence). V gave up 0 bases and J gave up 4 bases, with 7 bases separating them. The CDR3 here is CASSYSGGNQPQHF. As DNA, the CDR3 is TGTGCCAGCAGTTACTCCGGGGGAAATCAGCCCCAGCATTTT.

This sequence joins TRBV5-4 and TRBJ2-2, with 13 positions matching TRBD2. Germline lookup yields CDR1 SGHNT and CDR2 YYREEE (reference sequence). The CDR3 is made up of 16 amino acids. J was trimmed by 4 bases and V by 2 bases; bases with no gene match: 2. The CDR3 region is CASSFGLAGVTGELFF. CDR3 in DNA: TGTGCCAGCAGCTTTGGACTAGCGGGGGTCACCGGGGAGCTGTTTTTT. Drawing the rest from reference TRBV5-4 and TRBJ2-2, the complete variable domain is ETGVTQSPTHLIKTRGQQVTLRCSSQSGHNTVSWYQQALGQGPQFIFQYYREEENGRGNFPPRFSGLQFPNYSSELNVNALELDDSALYLCASSFGLAGVTGELFFGEGSRLTVL.

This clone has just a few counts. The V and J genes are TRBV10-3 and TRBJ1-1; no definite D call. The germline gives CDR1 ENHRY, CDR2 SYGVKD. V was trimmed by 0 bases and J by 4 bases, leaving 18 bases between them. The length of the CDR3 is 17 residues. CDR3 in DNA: TGTGCCATCAGTGAGTCGAATATAGGCAGGATGGGCACTGAAGCTTTCTTT. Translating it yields CAISESNIGRMGTEAFF.

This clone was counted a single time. CDR3 protein: CASTTRVQQNIQYF. The CDR3 DNA reads as TGTGCCAGCACCACTCGGGTCCAACAAAACATTCAGTACTTC. The chain joins TRBV28 to TRBJ2-4; unclear D gene. Germline CDR1 MDHEN, CDR2 SYDVKM. V was pared by 7 bases and J by 5 bases, with 15 bases between. The CDR3 is 14 amino acids.

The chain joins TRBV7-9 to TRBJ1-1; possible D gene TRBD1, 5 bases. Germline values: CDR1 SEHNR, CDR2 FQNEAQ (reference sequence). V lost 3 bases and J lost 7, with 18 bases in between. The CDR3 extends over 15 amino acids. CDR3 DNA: TGTGCCAGCAGCTTCCCGGGACTCAAGGGAATTGAAGCTTTCTTT. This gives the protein CASSFPGLKGIEAFF.

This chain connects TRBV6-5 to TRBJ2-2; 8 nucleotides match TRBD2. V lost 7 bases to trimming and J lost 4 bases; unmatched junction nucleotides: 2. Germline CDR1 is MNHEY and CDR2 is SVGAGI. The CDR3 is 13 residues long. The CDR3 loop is CASTRGGTGELFF. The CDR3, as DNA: TGTGCCAGCACCCGGGGGGGCACCGGGGAGCTGTTTTTT.

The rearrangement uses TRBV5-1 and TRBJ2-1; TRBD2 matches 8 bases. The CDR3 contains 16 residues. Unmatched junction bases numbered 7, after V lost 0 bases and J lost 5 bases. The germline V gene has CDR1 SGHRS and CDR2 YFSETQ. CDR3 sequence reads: CASSLEALAVNNEQFF. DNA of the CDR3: TGCGCCAGCAGCTTGGAGGCACTAGCGGTGAACAATGAGCAGTTCTTC.

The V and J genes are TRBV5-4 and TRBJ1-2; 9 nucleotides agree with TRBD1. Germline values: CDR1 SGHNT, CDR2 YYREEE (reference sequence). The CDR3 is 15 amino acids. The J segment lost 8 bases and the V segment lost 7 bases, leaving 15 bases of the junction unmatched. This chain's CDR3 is CASRPGLGQGFGYTF. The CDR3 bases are TGTGCCAGCCGACCGGGTCTGGGACAGGGTTTCGGCTACACCTTC. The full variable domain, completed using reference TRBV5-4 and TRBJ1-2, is ETGVTQSPTHLIKTRGQQVTLRCSSQSGHNTVSWYQQALGQGPQFIFQYYREEENGRGNFPPRFSGLQFPNYSSELNVNALELDDSALYLCASRPGLGQGFGYTFGSGTRLTVV.

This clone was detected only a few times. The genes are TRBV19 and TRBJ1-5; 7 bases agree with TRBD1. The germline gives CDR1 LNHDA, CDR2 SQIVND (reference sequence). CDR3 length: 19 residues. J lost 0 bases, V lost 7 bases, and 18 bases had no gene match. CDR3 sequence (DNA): TGTGCCAGTATACCATCAGGAAGGGACAGCCGTTATAGCAATCAGCCCCAGCATTTT. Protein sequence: CASIPSGRDSRYSNQPQHF.

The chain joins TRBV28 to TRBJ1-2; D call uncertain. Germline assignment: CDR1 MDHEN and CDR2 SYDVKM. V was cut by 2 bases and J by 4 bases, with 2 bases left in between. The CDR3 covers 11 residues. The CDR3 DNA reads TGTGCCAGCAGTTTACTCTATGGCTACACCTTC. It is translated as CASSLLYGYTF.

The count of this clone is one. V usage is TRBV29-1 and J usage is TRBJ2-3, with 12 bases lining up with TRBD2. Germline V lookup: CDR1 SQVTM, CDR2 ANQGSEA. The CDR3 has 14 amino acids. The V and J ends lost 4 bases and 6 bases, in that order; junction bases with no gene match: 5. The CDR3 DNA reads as TGCAGCGTTGGGACTAGCGGGGAAGGGGATACGCAGTATTTT. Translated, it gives CSVGTSGEGDTQYF.

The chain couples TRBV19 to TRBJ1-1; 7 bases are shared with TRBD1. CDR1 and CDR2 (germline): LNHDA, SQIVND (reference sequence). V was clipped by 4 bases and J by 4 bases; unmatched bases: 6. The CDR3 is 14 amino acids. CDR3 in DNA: TGTGCCAGTAGTACTACAGGGGTGGGCACTGAAGCTTTCTTT. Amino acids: CASSTTGVGTEAFF. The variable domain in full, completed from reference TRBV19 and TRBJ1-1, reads DGGITQSPKYLFRKEGQNVTLSCEQNLNHDAMYWYRQDPGQGLRLIYYSQIVNDFQKGDIAEGYSVSREKKESFPLTVTSAQKNPTAFYLCASSTTGVGTEAFFGQGTRLTVV.

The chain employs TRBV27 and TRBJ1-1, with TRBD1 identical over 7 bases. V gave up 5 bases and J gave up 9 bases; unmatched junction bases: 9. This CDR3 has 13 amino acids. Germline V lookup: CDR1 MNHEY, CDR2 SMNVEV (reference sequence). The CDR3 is CASSTSGTAQAFF. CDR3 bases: TGTGCCAGCAGTACATCCGGGACAGCTCAAGCTTTCTTT.

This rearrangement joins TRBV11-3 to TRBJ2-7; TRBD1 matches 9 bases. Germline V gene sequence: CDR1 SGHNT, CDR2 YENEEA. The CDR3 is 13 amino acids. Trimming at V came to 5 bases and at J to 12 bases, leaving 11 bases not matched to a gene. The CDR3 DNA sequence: TGTGCCAGCAGCCAAATTGGACAGGGGCCGCTGTACTTC. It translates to CASSQIGQGPLYF.

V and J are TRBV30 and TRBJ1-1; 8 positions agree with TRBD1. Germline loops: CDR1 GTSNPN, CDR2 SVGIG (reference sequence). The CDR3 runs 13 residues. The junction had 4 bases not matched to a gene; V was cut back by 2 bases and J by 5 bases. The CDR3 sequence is CAWSRTGWTEAFF. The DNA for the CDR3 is TGTGCCTGGAGTAGGACAGGGTGGACTGAAGCTTTCTTT.

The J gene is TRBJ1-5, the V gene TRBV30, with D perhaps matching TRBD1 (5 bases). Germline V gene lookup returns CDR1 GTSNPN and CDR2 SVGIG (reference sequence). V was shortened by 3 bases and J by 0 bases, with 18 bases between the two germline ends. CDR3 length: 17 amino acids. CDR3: CAWSTDRTDASNQPQHF. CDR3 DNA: TGTGCCTGGAGCACTGACAGAACAGACGCTAGCAATCAGCCCCAGCATTTT. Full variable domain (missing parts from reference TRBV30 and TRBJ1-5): SQTIHQWPATLVQPVGSPLSLECTVEGTSNPNLYWYRQAAGRGLQLLFYSVGIGQISSEVPQNLSASRPQDRQFILSSKKLLLSDSGFYLCAWSTDRTDASNQPQHFGDGTRLSIL.

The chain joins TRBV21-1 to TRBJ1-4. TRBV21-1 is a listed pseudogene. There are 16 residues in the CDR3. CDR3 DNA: TGTGCCAGCAGCAAAGACTGGGGGGGAGGTCGGGGAAAACTGTTTTTT. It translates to CASSKDWGGGRGKLFF.

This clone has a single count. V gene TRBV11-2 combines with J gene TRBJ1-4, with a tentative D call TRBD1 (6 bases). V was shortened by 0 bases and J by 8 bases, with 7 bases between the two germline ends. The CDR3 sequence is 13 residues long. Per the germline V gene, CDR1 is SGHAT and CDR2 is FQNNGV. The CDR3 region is CASSLDRGEKLFF. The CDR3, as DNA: TGTGCCAGCAGCTTAGATAGGGGGGAAAAACTGTTTTTT.

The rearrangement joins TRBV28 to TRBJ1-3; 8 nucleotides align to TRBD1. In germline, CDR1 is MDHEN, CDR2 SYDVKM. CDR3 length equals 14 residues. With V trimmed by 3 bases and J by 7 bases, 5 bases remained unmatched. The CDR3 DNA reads TGTGCCAGCAGTTTGCGGCGACAGGGGAACACCATATATTTT. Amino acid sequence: CASSLRRQGNTIYF.

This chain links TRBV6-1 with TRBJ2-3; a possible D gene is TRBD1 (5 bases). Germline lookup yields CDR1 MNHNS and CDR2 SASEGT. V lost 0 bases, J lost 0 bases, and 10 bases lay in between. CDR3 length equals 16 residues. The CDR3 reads CASSEARPGSTDTQYF. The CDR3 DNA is TGTGCCAGCAGTGAAGCAAGGCCAGGGAGCACAGATACGCAGTATTTT.